This T cell receptor beta chain was captured in a study of cytotoxic CD8 clonotypes in ibrutinib-treated CLL. About the study: With a range of 6 to 36, the median treatment time before response samples were taken was more than nine months. The study recorded mean values of approximately 260,000 productive templates and tens of thousands of productive rearrangements per sample.

In its sample, this clone was seen a few times. TCRdb keeps only in-frame clones here, not all; method: immunoSEQ multiplex PCR. Of about 68,000 clones listed, 90% are singletons. CDR1 is SGHRS and CDR2 is YFSETQ in the germline V gene. V lost 5 bases to trimming and J lost 1 base, with 12 bases between them. There are 14 residues in the CDR3. This TCR was recovered from a human donor with chronic lymphocytic leukemia. This material consisted of PBMCs, taken after 12 months of ibrutinib treatment. The gene calls are TRBV5-1 and TRBJ1-1; possibly TRBD1 for D (5 bases). This chain's CDR3 is CASRFGTENTEAFF. In DNA, the CDR3 is TGCGCCAGCAGATTCGGGACCGAGAACACTGAAGCTTTCTTT.